The 17 T cell receptor beta chains listed next were all sequenced from one sample in a study of cytomegalovirus exposure and HLA in healthy donors. The primer mix had 60 Vbeta and 13 Jbeta primers. Produced via immunoSEQ multiplex PCR; TCRdb's table is partial and in-frame only. The sample has over 45,000 clones. The sequencing input was PBMCs. The receptor source for this set is a woman between 18 and 30 years old in good health and CMV-seronegative.

This sequence joins TRBV29-1 and TRBJ2-7; 10 bases are a match to TRBD1. The V gene's germline CDR1 is SQVTM and CDR2 ANQGSEA. This CDR3 is built from 15 residues. The CDR3 DNA reads TGCAGTGAAAAGACGGGGACAGGGGCCTCCTACGAGCAGTACTTC. Its protein product is CSEKTGTGASYEQYF.

The chain carries TRBV6-6 and TRBJ1-2, with D unresolved. The CDR3 spans 11 residues. Germline-derived CDR1 and CDR2 are MNHNY and SVGAGI (reference sequence). Trimming pared 6 bases from V and 2 bases from J, leaving 4 bases between. CDR3 residues: CASSLNYGYTF. In DNA, the CDR3 is TGTGCCAGCAGCTTAAACTATGGCTACACCTTC.

The gene calls are TRBV18 and TRBJ1-1; 10 nucleotides match TRBD1. CDR1 and CDR2 (germline): KGHSH, LQKENI. V gave up 1 base and J gave up 3 bases; unmatched junction bases: 5. This CDR3 is 16 amino acids long. The CDR3 DNA sequence: TGTGCCAGCTCACCACGGGGACAGGGGTATGACACTGAAGCTTTCTTT. Translated, it gives CASSPRGQGYDTEAFF. Drawing the rest from reference TRBV18 and TRBJ1-1, the complete variable domain is NAGVMQNPRHLVRRRGQEARLRCSPMKGHSHVYWYRQLPEEGLKFMVYLQKENIIDESGMPKERFSAEFPKEGPSILRIQQVVRGDSAAYFCASSPRGQGYDTEAFFGQGTRLTVV.

The chain joins TRBV29-1 to TRBJ2-7, with a tentative D call TRBD2 (6 bases). Trimming left V 2 bases short and J 3 bases short, with 17 bases between. The CDR3 is 15 residues long. Germline V gene sequence: CDR1 SQVTM, CDR2 ANQGSEA. The CDR3 here is CSVERAGSPYYEQYF. CDR3 in DNA: TGCAGCGTTGAAAGGGCGGGATCCCCCTACTACGAGCAGTACTTC.

V usage is TRBV11-3 and J usage is TRBJ2-7; possible D gene TRBD1, 5 bases. The CDR3 is made up of 15 amino acids. V lost 5 bases and J 3 bases, leaving 17 bases between the germline ends. Germline V gene lookup returns CDR1 SGHNT and CDR2 YENEEA. The CDR3 reads CASSQGWSPNYEQYF. The CDR3 bases are TGTGCCAGCAGCCAGGGTTGGTCCCCAAACTACGAGCAGTACTTC.

The chain recombines TRBV4-1 with TRBJ2-7, with 10 bases fitting TRBD2. This CDR3 region has 20 residues. V lost 0 bases to trimming and J lost 2 bases; unmatched junction nucleotides: 16. Germline assignment: CDR1 MGHRA and CDR2 YSYEKL. The DNA of the CDR3 is TGCGCCAGCAGCCAAGAGGCCCACCGAGCTCTAGCGGGGGTCGCCTACGAGCAGTACTTC. It specifies CASSQEAHRALAGVAYEQYF.

The J gene is TRBJ1-3, the V gene TRBV7-2, with 7 positions matching TRBD1. The germline CDR1 and CDR2 sequences are SGHTA and FQGNSA. With V trimmed by 5 bases and J by 0 bases, 4 bases remained unmatched. The CDR3 runs 15 residues. CDR3 protein: CASSRDRISGNTIYF. The CDR3 region has the DNA TGTGCCAGCAGCCGGGACAGAATCTCTGGAAACACCATATATTTT.

The chain couples TRBV11-2 to TRBJ2-1, with 8 positions matching TRBD2. CDR1 and CDR2 (germline): SGHAT, FQNNGV. This CDR3 spans 14 amino acids. J gave up 9 bases and V 1 base, and 5 bases lay outside the gene matches. CDR3 residues: CASSLAGGLIEQFF. CDR3 nucleotides: TGTGCCAGCAGCTTAGCGGGGGGGCTCATTGAGCAGTTCTTC.

V and J are TRBV9 and TRBJ2-1; 8 positions agree with TRBD2. The CDR3 totals 15 residues. Trimming at V came to 2 bases and at J to 3 bases, leaving 4 bases not matched to a gene. CDR1 and CDR2 (germline): SGDLS, YYNGEE. DNA for the CDR3: TGTGCCAGCAGCGTTAGCGGGGAGTTCTACAATGAGCAGTTCTTC. Protein: CASSVSGEFYNEQFF.

The rearrangement uses TRBV27 and TRBJ2-7; 7 nucleotides line up with TRBD2. This CDR3 has 15 residues. Germline V lookup: CDR1 MNHEY, CDR2 SMNVEV (reference sequence). The V and J ends lost 4 bases and 2 bases, in that order; junction bases with no gene match: 8. This CDR3 is CASSSYGGYTYEQYF. The CDR3 bases are TGTGCCAGCAGTTCTTACGGGGGGTACACCTACGAGCAGTACTTC.

The chain employs TRBV27 and TRBJ1-2; perhaps TRBD1 as D (6 bases). This CDR3 is 17 amino acids long. Trimming pared 2 bases from V and 0 bases from J, leaving 16 bases between. CDR1 is MNHEY, CDR2 SMNVEV, per germline (reference sequence). The CDR3 coding sequence is TGTGCCAGCAGTTTAAACCTCCGGGACATTTCTAACTATGGCTACACCTTC. This gives the protein CASSLNLRDISNYGYTF.

The V and J genes are TRBV7-6 and TRBJ2-7, with TRBD2 as a possible D gene (5 bases). CDR1 is SGHVS and CDR2 is FNYEAQ in the germline V gene. Trimming shortened V by 2 bases and J by 7 bases, and 15 bases separated the two germline ends. The CDR3 has 14 residues. Written as DNA, the CDR3 is TGTGCCAGCAGCTTAAACGGGGTCGGTGGGGAGCAGTACTTC. Translating gives CASSLNGVGGEQYF.

The chain combines TRBV5-4 with TRBJ1-1; 11 bases match TRBD1. From germline, CDR1 is SGHNT and CDR2 YYREEE (reference sequence). J gave up 7 bases and V 0 bases, and 8 bases lay outside the gene matches. This CDR3 has 16 residues. The CDR3 reads CASSLDAPGQGDEAFF. The CDR3 DNA sequence: TGTGCCAGCAGCTTGGACGCTCCGGGACAGGGGGATGAAGCTTTCTTT.

The chain's CDR3 is CATRGGGSYEQYF. CDR3 coding DNA: TGTGCCACCCGAGGCGGGGGCTCCTACGAGCAGTACTTC. This rearrangement joins TRBV6-5 to TRBJ2-7, with 7 bases that match TRBD2. The CDR3 runs to 13 residues. V was pared by 10 bases and J by 0 bases, with 6 bases of the junction left unmatched. Germline CDR1 is MNHEY and CDR2 is SVGAGI.

The V and J genes are TRBV18 and TRBJ2-5; D is unresolved. V lost 4 bases and J 3 bases, leaving 12 bases between the germline ends. Looked up from germline, CDR1 is KGHSH and CDR2 is LQKENI. CDR3 length: 14 residues. The CDR3 loop reads CASSQTHSKETQYF. The CDR3 DNA sequence: TGTGCCAGCTCACAGACACACTCCAAAGAGACCCAGTACTTC.

This chain uses TRBV29-1 with TRBJ1-2; the D gene is possibly TRBD1 (6 bases). The V gene's germline CDR1 is SQVTM and CDR2 ANQGSEA. V dropped 3 bases and J dropped 6 bases, with 8 bases sitting between them. The CDR3 loop spans 11 amino acids. The CDR3 protein is CSVEGADGYTF. The CDR3 DNA reads as TGCAGCGTTGAGGGGGCGGATGGCTACACCTTC.

The gene calls are TRBV1 and TRBJ1-2; TRBD1, as called in the table, went unchecked against the DNA. TRBV1 is a known pseudogene. The CDR3 covers 14 residues. CDR3 nucleotide sequence: TGCACCAGCAGCCTAGGGGTGACAGGGAGTGGCTACACCTTC. This gives the protein CTSSLGVTGSGYTF.